Following are 25 T cell receptor beta chains from one sample sequenced in a study of cytomegalovirus exposure and HLA in healthy donors. The PCR employed 60 Vbeta primers together with 13 Jbeta primers. Assay used: immunoSEQ multiplex PCR; TCRdb lists only in-frame clones, some missing. In the table there are 110,000 to 150,000 clones, 60% to 75% of which are singletons. Sequences were obtained from PBMCs. The receptors originated from a man aged 25 to 40 in good health and CMV-seronegative.

The chain is built from TRBV6-6 and TRBJ2-1; no clear D gene. V was shortened by 6 bases and J by 4 bases, with 10 bases between the two germline ends. From germline, CDR1 is MNHNY and CDR2 SVGAGI (reference sequence). This CDR3 has 13 residues. The CDR3 DNA reads TGTGCCAGCAGGACTCTGACTTACAATGAGCAGTTCTTC. Its protein product is CASRTLTYNEQFF.

The sample holds a few counts of this clone. The CDR3 region is CASSRTFAYNEQFF. CDR3 DNA sequence: TGTGCCAGCAGCCGGACTTTCGCTTACAATGAGCAGTTCTTC. V is TRBV14 and J is TRBJ2-1, with D possibly matching TRBD2 (5 bases). Per the germline V gene, CDR1 is SGHDN and CDR2 is FVKESK. V lost 4 bases and J 4 bases, leaving 11 bases between the germline ends. The CDR3 is 14 residues long.

This clone came up a few times. The gene calls are TRBV9 and TRBJ2-5; the match to TRBD1 covers 8 bases. The length of the CDR3 is 14 residues. The trim removed 3 bases at V and 5 bases at J, leaving 6 bases unmatched. CDR1 SGDLS and CDR2 YYNGEE come from the germline V gene. CDR3 coding DNA: TGTGCCAGCAGCGCCAGGGGGCGGAGTGAGACCCAGTACTTC. It encodes CASSARGRSETQYF.

The rearrangement joins TRBV10-3 to TRBJ2-5; D remains ambiguous. Germline CDR1 and CDR2: ENHRY and SYGVKD. This CDR3 is 16 amino acids long. Between the trimmed V and J ends, which lost 3 bases and 1 base, there was a span of 15 bases. In nucleotides, the CDR3 is TGTGCCATCAGTGACAGTAGTGGGCCTGTCCAAGAGACCCAGTACTTC. This gives the protein CAISDSSGPVQETQYF.

V and J are TRBV27 and TRBJ1-5, with 8 bases identical to TRBD1. CDR1 MNHEY and CDR2 SMNVEV come from the germline V gene (reference sequence). This CDR3 is built from 15 residues. The V segment lost 4 bases and the J segment 7 bases; nucleotides outside the gene matches: 9. CDR3 in DNA: TGTGCCAGCAGTTCATCCTGGGACAGGCGACAGCCCCAGCATTTT. It is translated as CASSSSWDRRQPQHF.

CDR3 residues: CASSQVAGTGETQYF. For the CDR3, the DNA is TGTGCCAGCAGCCAGGTAGCGGGGACCGGGGAGACCCAGTACTTC. The chain carries TRBV4-2 and TRBJ2-5, with TRBD2 matching over 8 bases. With V trimmed by 3 bases and J by 5 bases, 8 bases remained unmatched. This CDR3 has 15 amino acids. CDR1 and CDR2 (germline): LGHNA, YNFKEQ.

DNA for the CDR3: TGTGCCAGCAGTCTAAGGCAGGGGGAGCAGTTCTTC. Translating it yields CASSLRQGEQFF. V is TRBV27 and J is TRBJ2-1, with TRBD1 as a possible D gene (6 bases). Germline V gene lookup returns CDR1 MNHEY and CDR2 SMNVEV (reference sequence). The CDR3 is 12 residues long. Trimming cost V 5 bases and J 10 bases, with 12 bases left between them.

This clone was seen just once. This chain links TRBV14 with TRBJ1-2; 8 nucleotides match TRBD1. CDR3 length equals 15 residues. The germline V gene has CDR1 SGHDN and CDR2 FVKESK. The junction had 6 bases not matched to a gene; V was cut back by 4 bases and J by 2 bases. The CDR3 loop is CASSPDRGRNYGYTF. As DNA, the CDR3 is TGTGCCAGCAGCCCCGACAGGGGACGGAACTATGGCTACACCTTC.

J is TRBJ1-1 and V is TRBV9; TRBD1 aligns across 12 bases. The V and J ends lost 2 bases and 3 bases, in that order; junction bases with no gene match: 2. Germline V CDR1 and CDR2: SGDLS, YYNGEE. CDR3 length equals 15 residues. The CDR3, as DNA: TGTGCCAGCAGCGTGGGACAGGGGGCTTACACTGAAGCTTTCTTT. Protein sequence: CASSVGQGAYTEAFF.

The chain carries TRBV5-4 and TRBJ2-2; 11 positions agree with TRBD1. The CDR3 has 16 residues. Per germline, CDR1 SGHNT and CDR2 YYREEE (reference sequence). With V trimmed by 4 bases and J by 5 bases, 7 bases remained unmatched. CDR3 sequence: CASSLRTGGATGELFF. Here the CDR3 DNA reads TGTGCCAGCAGCCTCAGGACAGGGGGCGCAACCGGGGAGCTGTTTTTT.

J is TRBJ1-2 and V is TRBV6-5, with D tentatively TRBD1 (6 bases). V was clipped by 0 bases and J by 4 bases, with 12 bases between them. This CDR3 has 15 amino acids. Germline CDR1 MNHEY, CDR2 SVGAGI. CDR3 nucleotides: TGTGCCAGCAGTTACTCAACAGGGTCGTTCTATGGCTACACCTTC. Protein product: CASSYSTGSFYGYTF.

The chain carries TRBV28 and TRBJ2-7; maybe TRBD2 (7 bases). The V gene lost 7 bases and the J gene lost 3 bases, with 16 bases spanning the gap. The CDR3 spans 14 residues. CDR1 is MDHEN and CDR2 is SYDVKM in the germline V gene. In nucleotides, the CDR3 is TGTGCCAGCAATATACCGGGGGGCTTCTACGAGCAGTACTTC. This gives the protein CASNIPGGFYEQYF.

Remarks on this clone: In the same sample, other DNA sequences code for this CDR3. The V and J genes are TRBV28 and TRBJ1-3, with D tentatively TRBD1 (6 bases). Germline CDR1 MDHEN, CDR2 SYDVKM. Trimming removed 6 bases at V and 4 bases at J, with 16 bases between. The CDR3 length is 15 residues. CDR3 sequence (DNA): TGTGCCAGCAGCCGGTTGGGGGGGCCGGGAAACACCATATATTTT. Translating it yields CASSRLGGPGNTIYF. Supplemented by reference TRBV28 and TRBJ1-3, the full variable domain reads DVKVTQSSRYLVKRTGEKVFLECVQDMDHENMFWYRQDPGLGLRLIYFSYDVKMKEKGDIPEGYSVSREKKERFSLILESASTNQTSMYLCASSRLGGPGNTIYFGEGSWLTVV.

The V and J genes are TRBV4-1 and TRBJ2-2; D gene ambiguous. The CDR3 spans 12 residues. V was clipped by 4 bases and J by 3 bases, with 3 bases between them. Germline-derived CDR1 and CDR2 are MGHRA and YSYEKL. The CDR3 nucleotides are TGCGCCAGCAGCCCCTACACCGGGGAGCTGTTTTTT. Its protein is CASSPYTGELFF.

With regard to this clone: Mismatch with germline at one junction end may stem from a read error. The V gene is TRBV30, the J gene TRBJ2-3; 7 bases agree with TRBD2. Germline CDR1 and CDR2: GTSNPN and SVGIG (reference sequence). The CDR3 extends over 13 amino acids. The CDR3 reads CAWRQTSIDTQYF. The CDR3 DNA follows: TGTGCCTGGAGACAGACTAGCATAGATACGCAGTATTTT.

The chain uses TRBV11-1 and TRBJ2-2; 8 bases are a match to TRBD2. V lost 1 base to trimming and J lost 11 bases; unmatched junction nucleotides: 9. In germline, CDR1 is SGHAT, CDR2 FQDESV (reference sequence). The CDR3 is made up of 15 amino acids. The CDR3 region is CASSLDLAGFDELFF. As DNA, the CDR3 is TGTGCCAGCAGCTTAGACCTAGCGGGTTTTGACGAGCTGTTTTTT.

The sample holds one count of this clone. The J gene is TRBJ2-7, the V gene TRBV27; D unresolved. Germline V CDR1 and CDR2: MNHEY, SMNVEV (reference sequence). The CDR3 totals 12 residues. Trimming shortened V by 8 bases and J by 6 bases, and 14 bases separated the two germline ends. CDR3 amino acids: CASGRVTGEQYF. CDR3 bases: TGTGCCAGCGGCAGAGTGACGGGCGAGCAGTACTTC.

This clone was counted a single time. The V call is TRBV28, the J call TRBJ2-7, with a tentative D call TRBD2 (6 bases). The CDR3 length is 14 residues. V was clipped by 4 bases and J by 3 bases, with 13 bases between them. The germline gives CDR1 MDHEN, CDR2 SYDVKM. CDR3 loop: CASSWGAGSYEQYF. CDR3 coding DNA: TGTGCCAGCAGTTGGGGAGCGGGTAGCTACGAGCAGTACTTC.

This clone was counted a single time. The V call is TRBV6-4, the J call TRBJ1-2; D may be TRBD1 (6 bases). Germline V CDR1 and CDR2: MRHNA, SNTAGT. The CDR3 length is 14 residues. V lost 0 bases and J lost 6, with 11 bases in between. For the CDR3, the DNA is TGTGCCAGCAGTGACTCGAGGGGGGGGGATGGCTACACCTTC. Translation: CASSDSRGGDGYTF.

The V gene is TRBV5-1, the J gene TRBJ1-1; D is unresolved. Trimming stripped 4 bases from V and 1 base from J, with 11 bases between. This CDR3 contains 14 residues. In germline, CDR1 is SGHRS, CDR2 YFSETQ. In nucleotides, the CDR3 is TGCGCCAGCAGCCGCGGAGGGCGGAACACTGAAGCTTTCTTT. It encodes CASSRGGRNTEAFF.

V is TRBV19 and J is TRBJ2-2; no definite D call. Germline V lookup: CDR1 LNHDA, CDR2 SQIVND (reference sequence). Trimming cost V 9 bases and J 3 bases, with 14 bases left between them. This CDR3 is built from 14 residues. CDR3 nucleotides: TGTGCCAGAGAACAAGGAGCTCACACCGGGGAGCTGTTTTTT. Translation gives CAREQGAHTGELFF. Filled out from reference TRBV19 and TRBJ2-2, the complete variable domain reads DGGITQSPKYLFRKEGQNVTLSCEQNLNHDAMYWYRQDPGQGLRLIYYSQIVNDFQKGDIAEGYSVSREKKESFPLTVTSAQKNPTAFYLCAREQGAHTGELFFGEGSRLTVL.

The rearrangement joins TRBV15 to TRBJ2-7; 7 nucleotides agree with TRBD2. The V and J ends lost 4 bases and 6 bases, in that order; junction bases with no gene match: 9. The germline CDR1 and CDR2 sequences are LNHNV and YYDKDF (reference sequence). CDR3 length: 14 amino acids. The CDR3 is CATSTTLGRVEQYF. The CDR3 region has the DNA TGTGCCACCAGCACAACTCTGGGGAGGGTCGAGCAGTACTTC. Complete variable domain (other parts from reference TRBV15 and TRBJ2-7): DAMVIQNPRYQVTQFGKPVTLSCSQTLNHNVMYWYQQKSSQAPKLLFHYYDKDFNNEADTPDNFQSRRPNTSFCFLDIRSPGLGDTAMYLCATSTTLGRVEQYFGPGTRLTVT.

This clone was seen more than once but under ten times. The chain carries TRBV25-1 and TRBJ2-1, with TRBD2 matching over 11 bases. This CDR3 is built from 15 residues. Losses at the gene ends were 6 bases for V and 6 bases for J; bases not matched to a gene: 7. CDR1 MGHDK and CDR2 SYGVNS come from the germline V gene. CDR3 DNA sequence: TGTGCCAGCAGATTAGCGGGAGGGCCGGGCAATGAGCAGTTCTTC. Protein: CASRLAGGPGNEQFF.

The chain couples TRBV6-5 to TRBJ2-7; possible D gene TRBD1, 6 bases. Trimming took 6 bases from V and 0 from J, leaving 12 bases between them. This CDR3 is 14 amino acids long. Per germline, CDR1 MNHEY and CDR2 SVGAGI. CDR3 nucleotides: TGTGCCAGCAGCAGGGACATAGGCTCCTACGAGCAGTACTTC. Its translation: CASSRDIGSYEQYF.

The V and J genes are TRBV5-4 and TRBJ2-7; the match to TRBD1 covers 10 bases. The CDR3 has 14 residues. Germline loops: CDR1 SGHNT, CDR2 YYREEE (reference sequence). V trimming: 4 bases; J trimming: 5 bases; junction bases outside the gene matches: 6. In DNA, the CDR3 is TGTGCCAGCAGCGTCCGGGACAGGGGTCACGAGCAGTACTTC. This gives the protein CASSVRDRGHEQYF. The entire variable domain, with the rest obtained from reference TRBV5-4 and TRBJ2-7, is as follows: ETGVTQSPTHLIKTRGQQVTLRCSSQSGHNTVSWYQQALGQGPQFIFQYYREEENGRGNFPPRFSGLQFPNYSSELNVNALELDDSALYLCASSVRDRGHEQYFGPGTRLTVT.